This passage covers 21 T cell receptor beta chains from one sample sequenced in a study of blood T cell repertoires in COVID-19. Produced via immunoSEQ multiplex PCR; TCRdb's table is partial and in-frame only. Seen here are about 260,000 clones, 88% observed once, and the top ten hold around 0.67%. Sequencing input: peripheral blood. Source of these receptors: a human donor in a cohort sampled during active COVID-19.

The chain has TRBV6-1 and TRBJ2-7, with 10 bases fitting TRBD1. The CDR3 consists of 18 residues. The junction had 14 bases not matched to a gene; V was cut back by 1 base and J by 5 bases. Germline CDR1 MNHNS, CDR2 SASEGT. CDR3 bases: TGTGCCAGCAGTGAAGACTTCCTCCCCCGGGACAGGGGAAACGAGCAGTACTTC. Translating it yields CASSEDFLPRDRGNEQYF.

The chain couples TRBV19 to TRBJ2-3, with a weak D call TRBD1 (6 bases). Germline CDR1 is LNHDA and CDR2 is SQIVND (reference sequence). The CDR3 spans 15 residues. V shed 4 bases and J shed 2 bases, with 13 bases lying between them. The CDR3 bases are TGTGCCAGTAGTACACCGACAGGAGTCACAGATACGCAGTATTTT. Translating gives CASSTPTGVTDTQYF.

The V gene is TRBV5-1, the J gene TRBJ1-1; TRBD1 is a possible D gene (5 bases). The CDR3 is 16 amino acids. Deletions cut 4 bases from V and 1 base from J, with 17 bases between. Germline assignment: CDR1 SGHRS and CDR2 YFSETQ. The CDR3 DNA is TGCGCCAGCAGCCCGAGCTCCGGGGGATCGAACACTGAAGCTTTCTTT. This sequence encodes CASSPSSGGSNTEAFF. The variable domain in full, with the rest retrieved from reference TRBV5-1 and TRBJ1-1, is KAGVTQTPRYLIKTRGQQVTLSCSPISGHRSVSWYQQTPGQGLQFLFEYFSETQRNKGNFPGRFSGRQFSNSRSEMNVSTLELGDSALYLCASSPSSGGSNTEAFFGQGTRLTVV.

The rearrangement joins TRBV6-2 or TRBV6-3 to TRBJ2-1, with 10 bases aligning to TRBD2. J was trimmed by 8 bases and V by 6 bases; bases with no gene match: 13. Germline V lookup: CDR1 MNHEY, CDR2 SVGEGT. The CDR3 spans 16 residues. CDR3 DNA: TGTGCCAGCAGCAAACCGGGGGCTAGCGGGAGCTATGAGCAGTTCTTC. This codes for CASSKPGASGSYEQFF.

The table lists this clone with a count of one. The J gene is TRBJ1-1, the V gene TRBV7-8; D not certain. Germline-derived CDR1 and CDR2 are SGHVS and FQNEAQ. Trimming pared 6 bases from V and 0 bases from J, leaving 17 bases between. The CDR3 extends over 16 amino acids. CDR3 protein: CASSPRRDPMNTEAFF. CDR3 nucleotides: TGTGCCAGCAGTCCAAGGAGGGATCCCATGAACACTGAAGCTTTCTTT.

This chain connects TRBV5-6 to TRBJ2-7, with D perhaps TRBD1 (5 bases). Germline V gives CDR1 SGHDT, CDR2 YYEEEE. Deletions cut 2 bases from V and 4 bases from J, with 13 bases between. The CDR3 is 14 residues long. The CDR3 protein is CASSFTRVGYEQYF. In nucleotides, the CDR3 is TGTGCCAGCAGCTTTACCAGGGTGGGGTACGAGCAGTACTTC.

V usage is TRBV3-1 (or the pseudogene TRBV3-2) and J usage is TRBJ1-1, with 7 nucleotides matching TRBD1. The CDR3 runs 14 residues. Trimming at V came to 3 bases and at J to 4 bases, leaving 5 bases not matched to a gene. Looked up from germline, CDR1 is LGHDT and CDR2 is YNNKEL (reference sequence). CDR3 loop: CASSQGQGGTEAFF. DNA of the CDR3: TGTGCCAGCAGCCAGGGGCAGGGGGGCACTGAAGCTTTCTTT.

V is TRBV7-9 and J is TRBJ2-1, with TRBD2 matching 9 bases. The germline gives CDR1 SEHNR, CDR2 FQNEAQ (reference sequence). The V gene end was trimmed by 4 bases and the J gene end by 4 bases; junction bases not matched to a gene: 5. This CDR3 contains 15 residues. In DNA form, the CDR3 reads TGTGCCAGCAGCTCTTGGACTAGCGAATACAATGAGCAGTTCTTC. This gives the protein CASSSWTSEYNEQFF.

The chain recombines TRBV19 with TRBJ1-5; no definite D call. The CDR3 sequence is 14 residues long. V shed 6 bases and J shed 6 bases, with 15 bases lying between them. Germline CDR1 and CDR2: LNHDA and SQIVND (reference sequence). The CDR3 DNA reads TGTGCCAGTAGCATTGCCCAGACTAGTCAGCCCCAGCATTTT. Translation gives CASSIAQTSQPQHF.

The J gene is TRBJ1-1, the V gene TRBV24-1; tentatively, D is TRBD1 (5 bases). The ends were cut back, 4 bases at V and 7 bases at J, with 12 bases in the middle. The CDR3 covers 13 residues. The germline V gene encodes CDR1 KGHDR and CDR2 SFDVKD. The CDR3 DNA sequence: TGTGCCACCAGTGACGCACACAGGATTGAAGCTTTCTTT. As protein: CATSDAHRIEAFF.

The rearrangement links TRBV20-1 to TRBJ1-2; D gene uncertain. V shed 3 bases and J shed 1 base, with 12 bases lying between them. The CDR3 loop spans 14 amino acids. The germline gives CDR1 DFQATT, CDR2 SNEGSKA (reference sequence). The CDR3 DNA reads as TGCAGTGCTAGTGAGGGCAGTAATAACTATGGCTACACCTTC. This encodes CSASEGSNNYGYTF.

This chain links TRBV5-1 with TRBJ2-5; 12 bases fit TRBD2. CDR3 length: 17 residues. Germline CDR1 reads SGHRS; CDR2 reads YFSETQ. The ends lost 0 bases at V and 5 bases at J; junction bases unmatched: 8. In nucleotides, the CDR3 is TGCGCCAGCAGCTTGGGTGGACTAGCGGGACTTGGGGAGACCCAGTACTTC. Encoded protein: CASSLGGLAGLGETQYF.

The CDR3, as DNA: TGTGCCAGCAGTTACTCGATGCGGGGTAGCGGCTACGAGCAGTACTTC. Amino acids: CASSYSMRGSGYEQYF. J is TRBJ2-7 and V is TRBV6-2 or TRBV6-3; D perhaps matches TRBD2 (6 bases). Germline CDR1 is MNHEY and CDR2 is SVGEGT. The CDR3 is made up of 16 amino acids. V lost 0 bases and J lost 3, with 15 bases in between.

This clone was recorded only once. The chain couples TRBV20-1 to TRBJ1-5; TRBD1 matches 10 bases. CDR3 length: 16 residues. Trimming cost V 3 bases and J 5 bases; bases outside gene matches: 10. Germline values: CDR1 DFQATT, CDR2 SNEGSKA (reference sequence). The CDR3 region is CSASGAGTGVDQPQHF. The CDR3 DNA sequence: TGCAGTGCTAGTGGGGCCGGGACAGGGGTTGATCAGCCCCAGCATTTT.

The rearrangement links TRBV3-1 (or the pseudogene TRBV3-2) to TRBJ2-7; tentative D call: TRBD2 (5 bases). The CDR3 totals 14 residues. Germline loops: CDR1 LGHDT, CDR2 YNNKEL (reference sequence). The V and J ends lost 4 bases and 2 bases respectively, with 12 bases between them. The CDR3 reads CASSRLTGTYEQYF. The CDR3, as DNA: TGTGCCAGCAGCCGCCTAACGGGAACCTACGAGCAGTACTTC.

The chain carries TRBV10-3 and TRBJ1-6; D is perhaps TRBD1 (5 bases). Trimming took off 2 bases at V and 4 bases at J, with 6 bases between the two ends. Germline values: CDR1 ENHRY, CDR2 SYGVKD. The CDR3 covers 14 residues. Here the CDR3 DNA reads TGTGCCATCAGTGAGAGACAGTATAATTCACCCCTCCACTTT. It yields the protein CAISERQYNSPLHF.

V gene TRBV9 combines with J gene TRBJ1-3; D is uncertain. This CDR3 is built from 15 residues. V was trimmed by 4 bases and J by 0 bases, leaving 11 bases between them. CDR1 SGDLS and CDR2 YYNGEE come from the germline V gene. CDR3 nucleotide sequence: TGTGCCAGCAGCCCACGGGGATCCTCTGGAAACACCATATATTTT. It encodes CASSPRGSSGNTIYF.

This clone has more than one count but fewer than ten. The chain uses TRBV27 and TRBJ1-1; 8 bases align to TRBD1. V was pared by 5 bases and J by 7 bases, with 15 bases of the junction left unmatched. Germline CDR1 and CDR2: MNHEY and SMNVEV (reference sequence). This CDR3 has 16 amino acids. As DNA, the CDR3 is TGTGCCAGCAGTCTCAGGACAGGGAAGTTCAATGGTGAAGCTTTCTTT. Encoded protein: CASSLRTGKFNGEAFF.

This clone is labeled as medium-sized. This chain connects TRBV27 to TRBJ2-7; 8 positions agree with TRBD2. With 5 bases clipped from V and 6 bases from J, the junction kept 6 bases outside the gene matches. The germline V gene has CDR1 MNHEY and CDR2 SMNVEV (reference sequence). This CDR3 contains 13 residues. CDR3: CASSPSGLGEQYF. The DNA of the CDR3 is TGTGCCAGCAGTCCGTCGGGACTAGGCGAGCAGTACTTC.

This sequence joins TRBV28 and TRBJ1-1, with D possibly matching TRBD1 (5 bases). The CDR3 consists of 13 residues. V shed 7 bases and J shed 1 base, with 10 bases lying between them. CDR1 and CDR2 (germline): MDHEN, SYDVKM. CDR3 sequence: CASTRQRNTEAFF. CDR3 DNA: TGTGCCAGCACTCGACAGAGGAACACTGAAGCTTTCTTT.

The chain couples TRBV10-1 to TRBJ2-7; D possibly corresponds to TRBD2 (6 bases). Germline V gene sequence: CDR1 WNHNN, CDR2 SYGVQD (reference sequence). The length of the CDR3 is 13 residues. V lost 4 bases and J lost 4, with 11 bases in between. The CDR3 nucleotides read TGCGCCAGCAGTGGGGGGGAAGATTACGAGCAGTACTTC. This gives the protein CASSGGEDYEQYF.